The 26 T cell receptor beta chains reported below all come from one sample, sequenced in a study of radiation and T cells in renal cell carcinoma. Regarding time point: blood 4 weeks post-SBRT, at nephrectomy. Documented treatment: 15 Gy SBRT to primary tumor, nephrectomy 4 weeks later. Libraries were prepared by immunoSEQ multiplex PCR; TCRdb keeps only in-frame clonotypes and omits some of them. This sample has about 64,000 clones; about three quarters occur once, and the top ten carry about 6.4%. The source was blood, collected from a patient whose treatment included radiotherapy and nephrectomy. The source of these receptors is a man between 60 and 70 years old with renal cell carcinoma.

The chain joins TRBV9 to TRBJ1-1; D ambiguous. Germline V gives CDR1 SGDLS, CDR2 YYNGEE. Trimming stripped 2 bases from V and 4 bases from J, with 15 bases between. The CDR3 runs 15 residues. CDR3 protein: CASSVTGSLGTEAFF. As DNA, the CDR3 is TGTGCCAGCAGCGTCACCGGGAGCCTGGGCACTGAAGCTTTCTTT.

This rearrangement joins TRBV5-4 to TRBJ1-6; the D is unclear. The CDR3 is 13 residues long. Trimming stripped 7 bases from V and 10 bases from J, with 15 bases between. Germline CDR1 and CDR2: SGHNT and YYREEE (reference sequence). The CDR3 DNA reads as TGTGCCAGCGGGAGGGAGGAAGGATCACCCCTCCACTTT. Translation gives CASGREEGSPLHF.

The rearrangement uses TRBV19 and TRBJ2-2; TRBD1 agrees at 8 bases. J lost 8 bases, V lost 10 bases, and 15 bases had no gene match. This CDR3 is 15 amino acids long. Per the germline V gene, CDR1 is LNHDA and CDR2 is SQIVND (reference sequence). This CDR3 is CAIGSGQAIAGELFF. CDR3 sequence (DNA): TGTGCCATCGGTTCGGGACAGGCCATCGCGGGGGAGCTGTTTTTT.

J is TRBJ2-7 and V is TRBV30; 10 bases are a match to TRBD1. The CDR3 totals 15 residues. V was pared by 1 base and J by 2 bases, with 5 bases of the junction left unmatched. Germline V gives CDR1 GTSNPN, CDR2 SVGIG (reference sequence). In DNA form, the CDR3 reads TGTGCCTGGAGTGAGAGGGACAGGGGAGCCTACGAGCAGTACTTC. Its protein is CAWSERDRGAYEQYF.

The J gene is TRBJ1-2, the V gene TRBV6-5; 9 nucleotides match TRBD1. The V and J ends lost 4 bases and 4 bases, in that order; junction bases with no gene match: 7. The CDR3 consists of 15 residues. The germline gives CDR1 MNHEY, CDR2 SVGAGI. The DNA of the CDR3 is TGTGCCAGCAGTTGGGGACAGGGATGGACCTATGGCTACACCTTC. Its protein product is CASSWGQGWTYGYTF.

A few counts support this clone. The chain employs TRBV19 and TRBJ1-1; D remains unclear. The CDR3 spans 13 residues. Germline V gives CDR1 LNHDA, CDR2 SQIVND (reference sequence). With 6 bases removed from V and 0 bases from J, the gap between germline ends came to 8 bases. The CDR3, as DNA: TGTGCCAGTAGCAGTTTCATGAACACTGAAGCTTTCTTT. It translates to CASSSFMNTEAFF.

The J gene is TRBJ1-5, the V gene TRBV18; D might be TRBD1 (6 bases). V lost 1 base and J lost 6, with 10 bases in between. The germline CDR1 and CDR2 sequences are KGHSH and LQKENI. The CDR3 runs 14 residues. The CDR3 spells CASSPRGTTQPQHF. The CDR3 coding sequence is TGTGCCAGCTCACCACGAGGGACAACTCAGCCCCAGCATTTT.

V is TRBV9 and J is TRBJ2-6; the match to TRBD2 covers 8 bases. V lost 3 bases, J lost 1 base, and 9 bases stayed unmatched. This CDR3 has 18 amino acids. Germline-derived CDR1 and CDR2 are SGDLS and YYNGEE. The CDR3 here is CASSAPREGTSGANVLTF. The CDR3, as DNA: TGTGCCAGCAGCGCCCCTCGGGAGGGAACGTCTGGGGCCAACGTCCTGACTTTC.

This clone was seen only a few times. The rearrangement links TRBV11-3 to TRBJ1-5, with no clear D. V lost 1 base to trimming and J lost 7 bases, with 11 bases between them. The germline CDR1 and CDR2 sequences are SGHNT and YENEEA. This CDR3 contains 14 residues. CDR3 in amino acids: CASSLGGIGQPQHF. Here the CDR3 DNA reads TGTGCCAGCAGCTTAGGAGGGATCGGGCAGCCCCAGCATTTT.

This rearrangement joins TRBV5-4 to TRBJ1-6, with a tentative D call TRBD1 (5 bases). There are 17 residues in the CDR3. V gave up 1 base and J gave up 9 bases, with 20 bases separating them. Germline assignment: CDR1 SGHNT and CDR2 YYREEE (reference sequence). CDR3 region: CASSLRGTAKLGSPLHF. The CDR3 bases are TGTGCCAGCAGCTTGAGGGGAACAGCCAAGCTCGGTTCACCCCTCCACTTT.

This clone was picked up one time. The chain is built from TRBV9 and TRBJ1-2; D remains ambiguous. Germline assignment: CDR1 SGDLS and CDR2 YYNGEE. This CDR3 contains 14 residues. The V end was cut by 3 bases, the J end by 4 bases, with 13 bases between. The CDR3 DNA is TGTGCCAGCAGCGCTGCAGTGGGAAGCTATGGCTACACCTTC. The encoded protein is CASSAAVGSYGYTF.

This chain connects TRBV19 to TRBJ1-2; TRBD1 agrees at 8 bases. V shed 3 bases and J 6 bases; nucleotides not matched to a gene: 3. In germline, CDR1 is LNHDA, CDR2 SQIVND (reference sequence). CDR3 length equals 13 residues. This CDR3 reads CASSIQGANGYTF. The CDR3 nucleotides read TGTGCCAGTAGTATCCAGGGGGCGAATGGCTACACCTTC. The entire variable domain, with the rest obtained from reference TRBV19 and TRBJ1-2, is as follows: DGGITQSPKYLFRKEGQNVTLSCEQNLNHDAMYWYRQDPGQGLRLIYYSQIVNDFQKGDIAEGYSVSREKKESFPLTVTSAQKNPTAFYLCASSIQGANGYTFGSGTRLTVV.

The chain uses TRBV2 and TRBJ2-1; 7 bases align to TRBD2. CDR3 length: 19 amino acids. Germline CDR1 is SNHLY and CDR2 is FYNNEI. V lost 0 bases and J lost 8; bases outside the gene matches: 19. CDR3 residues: CASSEAPLMAGAGLDEQFF. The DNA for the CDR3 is TGTGCCAGCAGTGAAGCCCCCTTAATGGCGGGAGCTGGGTTGGATGAGCAGTTCTTC.

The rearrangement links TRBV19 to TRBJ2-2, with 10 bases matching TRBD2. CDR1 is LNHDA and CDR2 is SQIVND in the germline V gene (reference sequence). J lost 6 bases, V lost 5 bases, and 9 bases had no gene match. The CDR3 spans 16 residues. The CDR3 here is CASSPIAGGRSGELFF. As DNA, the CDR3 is TGTGCCAGTAGTCCCATAGCGGGAGGACGTTCCGGGGAGCTGTTTTTT.

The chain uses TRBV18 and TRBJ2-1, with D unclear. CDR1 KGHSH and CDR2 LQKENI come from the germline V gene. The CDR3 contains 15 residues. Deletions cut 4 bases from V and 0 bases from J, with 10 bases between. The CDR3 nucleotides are TGTGCCAGCTCACGCCACTCAGGCTCCTACAATGAGCAGTTCTTC. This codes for CASSRHSGSYNEQFF.

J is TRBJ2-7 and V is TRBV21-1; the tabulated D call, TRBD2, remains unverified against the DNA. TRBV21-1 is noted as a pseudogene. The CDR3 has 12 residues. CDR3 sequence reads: CASSTQRGEQYV. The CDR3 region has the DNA TGTGCCAGCAGCACCCAAAGAGGCGAGCAGTACGTC.

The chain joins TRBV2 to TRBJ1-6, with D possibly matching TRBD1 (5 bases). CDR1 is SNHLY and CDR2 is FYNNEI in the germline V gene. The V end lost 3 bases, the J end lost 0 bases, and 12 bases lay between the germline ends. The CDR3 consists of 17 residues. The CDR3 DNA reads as TGTGCCAGCAGTGAGGGGTCGAGGGGCTCCTATAATTCACCCCTCCACTTT. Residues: CASSEGSRGSYNSPLHF.

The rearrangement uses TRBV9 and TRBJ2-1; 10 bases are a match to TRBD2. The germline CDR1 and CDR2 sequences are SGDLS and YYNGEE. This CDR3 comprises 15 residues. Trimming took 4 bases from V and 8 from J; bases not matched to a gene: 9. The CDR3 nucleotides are TGTGCCAGCAGCACAAGCGGGAGGGCCGCGTATGAGCAGTTCTTC. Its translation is CASSTSGRAAYEQFF.

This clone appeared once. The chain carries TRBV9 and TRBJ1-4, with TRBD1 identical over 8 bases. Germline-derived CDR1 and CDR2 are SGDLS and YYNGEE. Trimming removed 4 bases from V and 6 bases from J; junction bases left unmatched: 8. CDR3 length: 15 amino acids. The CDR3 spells CASSTRTGGDEKLFF. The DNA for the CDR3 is TGTGCCAGCAGCACAAGAACAGGGGGGGATGAAAAACTGTTTTTT.

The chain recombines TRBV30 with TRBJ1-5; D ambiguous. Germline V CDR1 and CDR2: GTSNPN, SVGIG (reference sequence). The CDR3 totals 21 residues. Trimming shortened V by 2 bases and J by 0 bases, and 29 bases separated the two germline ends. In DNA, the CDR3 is TGTGCCTGGAGTCCTACCCCCGGTGCAGGAACAAGTCTATATAGCAATCAGCCCCAGCATTTT. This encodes CAWSPTPGAGTSLYSNQPQHF. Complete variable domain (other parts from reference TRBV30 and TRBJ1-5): SQTIHQWPATLVQPVGSPLSLECTVEGTSNPNLYWYRQAAGRGLQLLFYSVGIGQISSEVPQNLSASRPQDRQFILSSKKLLLSDSGFYLCAWSPTPGAGTSLYSNQPQHFGDGTRLSIL.

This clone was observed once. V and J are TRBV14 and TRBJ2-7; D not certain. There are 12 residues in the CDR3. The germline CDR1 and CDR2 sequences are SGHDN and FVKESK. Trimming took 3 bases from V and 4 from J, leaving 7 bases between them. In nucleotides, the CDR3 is TGTGCCAGCAGCCACCGAGGTTACGAGCAGTACTTC. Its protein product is CASSHRGYEQYF.

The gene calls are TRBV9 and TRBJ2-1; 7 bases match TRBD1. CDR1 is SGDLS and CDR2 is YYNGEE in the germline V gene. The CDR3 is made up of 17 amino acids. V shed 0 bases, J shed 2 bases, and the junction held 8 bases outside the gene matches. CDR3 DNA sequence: TGTGCCAGCAGCGTAGACCGACAGGGAATAACCTACAATGAGCAGTTCTTC. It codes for CASSVDRQGITYNEQFF.

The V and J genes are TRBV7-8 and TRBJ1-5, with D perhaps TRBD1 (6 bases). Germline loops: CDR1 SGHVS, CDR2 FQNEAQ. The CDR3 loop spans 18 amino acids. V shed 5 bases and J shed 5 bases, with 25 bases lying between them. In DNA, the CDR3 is TGTGCCAGCAGCCATAGCCTCTACGGGGGCGCGGAATATCAGCCCCAGCATTTT. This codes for CASSHSLYGGAEYQPQHF.

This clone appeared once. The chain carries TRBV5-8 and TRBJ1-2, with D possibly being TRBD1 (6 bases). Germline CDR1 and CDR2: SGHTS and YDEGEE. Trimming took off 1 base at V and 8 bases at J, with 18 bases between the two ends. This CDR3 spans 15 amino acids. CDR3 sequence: CASSLFVRGIEGYTF. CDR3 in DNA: TGTGCCAGCAGCTTGTTTGTCAGGGGAATAGAGGGCTACACCTTC.

The CDR3 loop is CASSPDLAGTGELFF. CDR3 nucleotide sequence: TGCGCCAGCAGCCCGGACCTAGCCGGGACCGGGGAGCTGTTTTTT. The rearrangement joins TRBV5-1 to TRBJ2-2; D perhaps matches TRBD2 (5 bases). The CDR3 is 15 residues long. CDR1 is SGHRS, CDR2 YFSETQ, per germline. Trimming stripped 4 bases from V and 5 bases from J, with 15 bases between.

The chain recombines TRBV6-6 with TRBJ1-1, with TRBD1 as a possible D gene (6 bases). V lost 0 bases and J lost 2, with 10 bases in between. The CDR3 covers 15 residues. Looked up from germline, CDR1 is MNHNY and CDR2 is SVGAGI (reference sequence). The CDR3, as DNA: TGTGCCAGCAGTTACTCGGACAGCCATAACACTGAAGCTTTCTTT. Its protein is CASSYSDSHNTEAFF.